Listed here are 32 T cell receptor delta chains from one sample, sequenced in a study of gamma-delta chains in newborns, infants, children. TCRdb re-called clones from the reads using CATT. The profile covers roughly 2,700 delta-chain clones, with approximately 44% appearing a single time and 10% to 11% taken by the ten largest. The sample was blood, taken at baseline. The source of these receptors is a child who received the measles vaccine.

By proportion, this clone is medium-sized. In DNA form, the CDR3 reads TGTGCCTGTGACACTACTGGGGGATTTAGCTCCTGGGACACCCGACAGATGTTTTTC. Amino acids: CACDTTGGFSSWDTRQMFF. The chain joins TRDV2 to TRDJ3, with 10 bases lining up with TRDD3. The trim removed 1 base at V and 0 bases at J, leaving 5 bases unmatched. Germline CDR1 reads GEAIGNYY; CDR2 reads EKD. This CDR3 is 19 amino acids long.

Here the CDR3 reads CACDTLGDTRTDKLIF. The CDR3 nucleotides are TGTGCCTGTGACACACTGGGGGATACAAGAACCGATAAACTCATCTTT. The rearrangement links TRDV2 to TRDJ1; 12 bases match TRDD3. The germline V gene has CDR1 GEAIGNYY and CDR2 EKD. J was trimmed by 2 bases and V by 1 base; bases with no gene match: 4. The CDR3 extends over 16 amino acids.

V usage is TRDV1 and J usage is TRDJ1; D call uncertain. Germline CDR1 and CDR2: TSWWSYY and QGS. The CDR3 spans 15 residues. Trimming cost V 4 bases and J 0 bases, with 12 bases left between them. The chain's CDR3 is CALGVESYYTDKLIF. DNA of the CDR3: TGTGCTCTTGGGGTTGAATCGTATTACACCGATAAACTCATCTTT.

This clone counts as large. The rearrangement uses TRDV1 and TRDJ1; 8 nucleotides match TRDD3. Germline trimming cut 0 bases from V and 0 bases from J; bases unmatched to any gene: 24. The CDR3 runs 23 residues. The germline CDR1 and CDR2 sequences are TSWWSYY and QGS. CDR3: CALGELPGPPTDWGPLYTDKLIF. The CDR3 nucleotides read TGTGCTCTTGGGGAACTTCCCGGGCCTCCTACTGACTGGGGGCCCCTTTACACCGATAAACTCATCTTT.

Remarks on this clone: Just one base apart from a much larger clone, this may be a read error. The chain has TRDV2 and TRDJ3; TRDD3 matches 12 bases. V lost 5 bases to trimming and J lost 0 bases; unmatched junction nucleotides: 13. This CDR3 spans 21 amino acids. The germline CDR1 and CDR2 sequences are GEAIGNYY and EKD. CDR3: CACAILGDTKFYSWDTRQMFF. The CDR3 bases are TGTGCCTGTGCCATACTGGGGGATACTAAGTTCTACTCCTGGGACACCCGACAGATGTTTTTC.

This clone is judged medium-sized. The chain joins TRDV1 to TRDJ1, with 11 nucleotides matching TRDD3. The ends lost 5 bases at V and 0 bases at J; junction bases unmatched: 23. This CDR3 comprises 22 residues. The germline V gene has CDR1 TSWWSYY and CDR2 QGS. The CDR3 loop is CALGHLLPTKELGDTDTDKLIF. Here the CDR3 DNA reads TGTGCTCTTGGGCACCTCCTTCCTACTAAGGAGCTGGGGGATACAGACACCGATAAACTCATCTTT.

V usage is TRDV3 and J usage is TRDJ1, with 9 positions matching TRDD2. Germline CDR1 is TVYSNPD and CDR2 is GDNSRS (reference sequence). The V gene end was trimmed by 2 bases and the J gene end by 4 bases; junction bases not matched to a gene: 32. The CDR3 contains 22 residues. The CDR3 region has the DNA TGTGCCTTTTTGGAGCCTTCCTACGTCGTTGTGGATGGGGGCCTAGTAATCGATAAACTCATCTTT. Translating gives CAFLEPSYVVVDGGLVIDKLIF.

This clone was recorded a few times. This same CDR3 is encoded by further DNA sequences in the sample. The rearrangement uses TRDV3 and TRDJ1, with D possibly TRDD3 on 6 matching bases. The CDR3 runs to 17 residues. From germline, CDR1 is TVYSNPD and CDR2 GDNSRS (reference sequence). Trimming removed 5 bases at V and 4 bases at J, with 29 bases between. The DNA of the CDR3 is TGTGCCCAGTTGGCTACAGTACTGGGTATGGAAGACGATAAACTCATCTTT. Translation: CAQLATVLGMEDDKLIF.

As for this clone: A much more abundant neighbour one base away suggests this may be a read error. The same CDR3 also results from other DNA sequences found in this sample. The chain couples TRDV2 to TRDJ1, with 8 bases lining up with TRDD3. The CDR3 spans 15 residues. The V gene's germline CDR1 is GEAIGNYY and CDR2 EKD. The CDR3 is CACVGIRRYTDKLIF. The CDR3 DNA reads TGCGCCTGTGTAGGGATACGCAGGTACACCGATAAACTCATCTTT.

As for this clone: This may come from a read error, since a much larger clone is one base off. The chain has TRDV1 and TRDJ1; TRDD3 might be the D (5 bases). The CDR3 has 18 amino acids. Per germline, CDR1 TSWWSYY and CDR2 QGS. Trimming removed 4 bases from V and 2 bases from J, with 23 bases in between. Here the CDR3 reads CALGAHGRYWRYTDKLIF. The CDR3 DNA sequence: TGTGCTCTTGGGGCCCACGGCAGGTACTGGAGGTATACCGATAAACTCATCTTT.

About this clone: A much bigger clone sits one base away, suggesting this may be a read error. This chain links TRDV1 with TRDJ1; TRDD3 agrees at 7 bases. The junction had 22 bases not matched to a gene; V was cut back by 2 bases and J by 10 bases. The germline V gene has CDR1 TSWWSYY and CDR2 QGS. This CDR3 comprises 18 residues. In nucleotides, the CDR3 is TGTGCTCTTGGGGAAGGGAGAGTCCGGGGGATTCGGGGTAGGGCACTCATCTTT. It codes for CALGEGRVRGIRGRALIF.

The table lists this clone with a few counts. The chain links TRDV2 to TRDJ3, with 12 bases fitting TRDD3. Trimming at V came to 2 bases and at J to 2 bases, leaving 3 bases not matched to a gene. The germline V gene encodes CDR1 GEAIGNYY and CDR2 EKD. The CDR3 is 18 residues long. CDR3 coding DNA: TGTGCCTGTGACAAGCTGGGGGATACGACCTGGGACACCCGACAGATGTTTTTC. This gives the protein CACDKLGDTTWDTRQMFF.

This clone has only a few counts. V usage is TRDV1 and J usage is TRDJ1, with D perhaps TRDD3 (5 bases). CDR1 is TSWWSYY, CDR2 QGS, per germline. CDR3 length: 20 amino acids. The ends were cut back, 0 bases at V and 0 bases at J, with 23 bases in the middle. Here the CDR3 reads CALGELYGINLGVHTDKLIF. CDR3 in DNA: TGTGCTCTTGGGGAACTGTACGGGATCAACCTAGGGGTCCACACCGATAAACTCATCTTT.

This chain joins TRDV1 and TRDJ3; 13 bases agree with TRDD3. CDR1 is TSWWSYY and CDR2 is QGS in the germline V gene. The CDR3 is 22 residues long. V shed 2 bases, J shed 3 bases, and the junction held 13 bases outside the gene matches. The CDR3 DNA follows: TGTGCTCTTGGGGAATACCCTTTACTGGGGGATACGCCCAACTGGGACACCCGACAGATGTTTTTC. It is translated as CALGEYPLLGDTPNWDTRQMFF.

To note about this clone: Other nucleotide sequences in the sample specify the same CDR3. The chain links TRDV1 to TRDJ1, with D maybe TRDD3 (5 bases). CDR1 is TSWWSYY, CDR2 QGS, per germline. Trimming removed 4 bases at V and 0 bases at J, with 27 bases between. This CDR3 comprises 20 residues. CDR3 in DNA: TGTGCTCTTGGGGGAATCCCAGCCTGGGTTCCATGGGCGTACACCGATAAACTCATCTTT. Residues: CALGGIPAWVPWAYTDKLIF.

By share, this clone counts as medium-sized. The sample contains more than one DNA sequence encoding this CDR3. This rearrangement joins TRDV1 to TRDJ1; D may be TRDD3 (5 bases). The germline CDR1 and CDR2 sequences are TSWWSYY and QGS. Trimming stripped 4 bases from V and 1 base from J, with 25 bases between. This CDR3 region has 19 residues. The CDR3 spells CALGVYLYWFRESTDKLIF. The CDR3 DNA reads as TGTGCTCTTGGGGTTTACCTGTACTGGTTCCGCGAATCCACCGATAAACTCATCTTT.

CDR3 loop: CALGIHPVGGYFPTDKLIF. The CDR3, as DNA: TGTGCTCTTGGGATACATCCGGTGGGGGGATACTTCCCCACCGATAAACTCATCTTT. The chain links TRDV1 to TRDJ1; 9 bases agree with TRDD3. CDR3 size: 19 residues. Germline V gives CDR1 TSWWSYY, CDR2 QGS. The V gene end was trimmed by 5 bases and the J gene end by 1 base; junction bases not matched to a gene: 17.

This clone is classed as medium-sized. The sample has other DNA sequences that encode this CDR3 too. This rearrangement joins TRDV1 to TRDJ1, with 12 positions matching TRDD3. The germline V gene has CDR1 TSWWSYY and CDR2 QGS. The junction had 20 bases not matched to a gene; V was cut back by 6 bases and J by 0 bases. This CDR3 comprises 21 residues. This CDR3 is CALGGPYPLLGDTYYTDKLIF. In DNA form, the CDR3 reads TGTGCTCTTGGTGGGCCCTACCCTTTACTGGGGGATACTTACTACACCGATAAACTCATCTTT.

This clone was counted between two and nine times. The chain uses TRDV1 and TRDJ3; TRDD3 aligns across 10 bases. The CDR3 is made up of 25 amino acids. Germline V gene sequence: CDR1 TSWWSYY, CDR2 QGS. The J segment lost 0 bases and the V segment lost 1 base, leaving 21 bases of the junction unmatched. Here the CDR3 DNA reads TGTGCTCTTGGGGAACCGCCACGGGTCAATTCCTACTGGGGGATCAACTCCTGGGACACCCGACAGATGTTTTTC. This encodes CALGEPPRVNSYWGINSWDTRQMFF.

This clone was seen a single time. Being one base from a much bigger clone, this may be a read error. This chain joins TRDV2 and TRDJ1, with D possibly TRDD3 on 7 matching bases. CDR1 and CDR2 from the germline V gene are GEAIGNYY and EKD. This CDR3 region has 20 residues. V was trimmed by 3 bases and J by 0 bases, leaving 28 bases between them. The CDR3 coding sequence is TGTGCCTGTGACTCTTCCTCTAAGCCACTGGGGCTTCGATACACCGATAAACTCATCTTT. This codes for CACDSSSKPLGLRYTDKLIF.

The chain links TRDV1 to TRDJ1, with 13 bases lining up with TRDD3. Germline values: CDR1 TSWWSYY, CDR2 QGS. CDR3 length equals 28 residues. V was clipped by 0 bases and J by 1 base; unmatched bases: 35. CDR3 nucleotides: TGTGCTCTTGGGGAACTAGACTTCCTCGAACTGTACTGGGGGATACGCGTATCCAGTGGTCCCCCCACCGATAAACTCATCTTT. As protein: CALGELDFLELYWGIRVSSGPPTDKLIF.

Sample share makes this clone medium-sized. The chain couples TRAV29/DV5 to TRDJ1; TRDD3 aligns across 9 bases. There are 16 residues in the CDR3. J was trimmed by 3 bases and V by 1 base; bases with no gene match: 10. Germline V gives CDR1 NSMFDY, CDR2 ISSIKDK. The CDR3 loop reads CAASLPAGIRADKLIF. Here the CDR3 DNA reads TGTGCAGCAAGCCTTCCCGCGGGGATACGCGCCGATAAACTCATCTTT.

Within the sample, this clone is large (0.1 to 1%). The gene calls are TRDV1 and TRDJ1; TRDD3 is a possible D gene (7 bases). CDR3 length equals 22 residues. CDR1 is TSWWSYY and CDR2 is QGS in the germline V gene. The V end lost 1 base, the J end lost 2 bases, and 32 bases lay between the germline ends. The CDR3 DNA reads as TGTGCTCTTGGGGAACCGCCTTCCCCGTCTATGTGTGGGGATAGTAAAACCGATAAACTCATCTTT. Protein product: CALGEPPSPSMCGDSKTDKLIF.

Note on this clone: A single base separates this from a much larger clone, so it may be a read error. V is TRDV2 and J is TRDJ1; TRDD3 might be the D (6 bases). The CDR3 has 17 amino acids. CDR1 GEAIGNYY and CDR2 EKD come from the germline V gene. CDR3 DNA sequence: TGTGCCAGTGACGTTTTAGGCCTACGGGGATCCAGCGATAAACTCATCTTT. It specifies CASDVLGLRGSSDKLIF.

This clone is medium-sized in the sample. For the CDR3, the DNA is TGTGCCTGGTTATACTGGGGGATCTCCACAACTGGAGCTTTGACAGCACAACTCTTCTTT. Translating it yields CAWLYWGISTTGALTAQLFF. This chain joins TRDV3 and TRDJ2; 10 bases map to TRDD3. The CDR3 consists of 20 residues. V shed 4 bases and J 0 bases; nucleotides not matched to a gene: 20. Germline CDR1 TVYSNPD, CDR2 GDNSRS (reference sequence).

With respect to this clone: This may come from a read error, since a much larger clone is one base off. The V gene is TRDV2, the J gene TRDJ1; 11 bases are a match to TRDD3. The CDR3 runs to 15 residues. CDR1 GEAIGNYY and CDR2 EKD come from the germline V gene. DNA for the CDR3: TGTGCCTGTGACGTACTGGGGGATAAGCCCGATAAACTCACCTTT. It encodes CACDVLGDKPDKLTF.

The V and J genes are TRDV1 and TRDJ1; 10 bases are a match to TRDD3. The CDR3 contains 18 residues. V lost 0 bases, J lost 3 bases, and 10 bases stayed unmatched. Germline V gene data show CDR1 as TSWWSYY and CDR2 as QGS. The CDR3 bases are TGTGCTCTTGGGGAACTGCCGTACTGGGGGATCTGGGCCGATAAACTCATCTTT. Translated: CALGELPYWGIWADKLIF.

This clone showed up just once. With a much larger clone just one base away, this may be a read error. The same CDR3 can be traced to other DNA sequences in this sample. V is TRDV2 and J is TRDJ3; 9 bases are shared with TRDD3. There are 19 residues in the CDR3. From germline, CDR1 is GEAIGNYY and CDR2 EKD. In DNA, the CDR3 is TGTGCCTGTGACACAATAGAACTGGGGGACCCCTGGGACACCCGACAGATGTTCTTC. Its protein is CACDTIELGDPWDTRQMFF.

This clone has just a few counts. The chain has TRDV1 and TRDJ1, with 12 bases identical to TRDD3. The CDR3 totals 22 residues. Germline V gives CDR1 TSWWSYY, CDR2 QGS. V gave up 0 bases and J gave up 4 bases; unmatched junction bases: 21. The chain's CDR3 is CALGELPRSPHAWGIRFDKLIF. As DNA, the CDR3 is TGTGCTCTTGGGGAACTTCCGCGTTCCCCCCACGCCTGGGGGATACGCTTCGATAAACTCATCTTT.

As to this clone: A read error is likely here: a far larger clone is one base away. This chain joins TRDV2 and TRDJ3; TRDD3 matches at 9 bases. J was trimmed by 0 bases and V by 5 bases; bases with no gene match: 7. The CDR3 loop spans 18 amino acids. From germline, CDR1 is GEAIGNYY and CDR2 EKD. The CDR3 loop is CACVLLGDRSWDTRQMFF. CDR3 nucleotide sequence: TGTGCCTGTGTCCTACTGGGGGACCGCTCCTGGGACACCCGACAGATGTTTTTC.

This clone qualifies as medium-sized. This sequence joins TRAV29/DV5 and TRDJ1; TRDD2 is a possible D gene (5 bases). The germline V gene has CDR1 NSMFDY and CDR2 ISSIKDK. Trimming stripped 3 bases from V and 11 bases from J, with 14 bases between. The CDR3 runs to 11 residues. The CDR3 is CAATFGLGLIF. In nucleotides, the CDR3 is TGTGCAGCAACCTTCGGATTAGGCCTCATCTTT.

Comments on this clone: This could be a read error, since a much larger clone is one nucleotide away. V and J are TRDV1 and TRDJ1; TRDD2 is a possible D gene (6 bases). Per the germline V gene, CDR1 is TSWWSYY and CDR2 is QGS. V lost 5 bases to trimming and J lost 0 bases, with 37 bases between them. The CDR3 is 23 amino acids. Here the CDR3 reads CALGPPRGLPHLGFPQYTDKLIF. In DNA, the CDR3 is TGTGCTCTTGGGCCTCCCCGAGGCCTTCCGCACTTGGGATTCCCGCAGTACACCGATAAACTCATCTTT.